The 6 T cell receptor beta chains below were found in one sample sequenced in a study of patients and donors after allogeneic stem cell transplantation. TCRdb passed the RT-PCR reads through MiXCR, listing each CDR3 protein once. The table shows about 960,000 distinct CDR3 sequences, with roughly 18% occurring only once. Specimen: blood, either unsorted or a sorted T cell fraction (not recorded which). The receptors shown here come from a human donor who was either an allogeneic HSCT recipient or a stem cell or donor lymphocyte infusion donor (not recorded which). It is not recorded whose cells these are; they may come from a transplant donor.

This rearrangement joins TRBV2 to TRBJ2-1; TRBD2 matches 14 bases. This CDR3 has 13 amino acids. V lost 8 bases, J lost 12 bases, and 6 bases stayed unmatched. Germline V CDR1 and CDR2: SNHLY, FYNNEI. The DNA for the CDR3 is TGTGCCAGCGGGGGACTAGCGGGAGCTGGGCAGTTCTTC. It is translated as CASGGLAGAGQFF.

Comments on this clonotype: A much larger clone sits a single nucleotide away, making a read error possible. The chain carries TRBV12-3 or TRBV12-4 and TRBJ1-3; a possible D gene is TRBD1 (6 bases). CDR3 length: 14 residues. The CDR3 nucleotides are TGTGCCAGCAGTAGGACAGTCTCTAGAAACACCATATATTTT. Its protein is CASSRTVSRNTIYF.

There are many counts of this clonotype. The V gene is TRBV6-1, the J gene TRBJ1-1; a possible D gene is TRBD1 (6 bases). The germline V gene has CDR1 MNHNS and CDR2 SASEGT. Between the trimmed V and J ends, which lost 6 bases and 5 bases, there was a span of 13 bases. The CDR3 loop spans 13 amino acids. CDR3 region: CASSLRTVTEAFF. The CDR3 bases are TGTGCCAGCAGCCTTAGGACAGTTACTGAAGCTTTCTTT.

The chain carries TRBV6-2 or TRBV6-3 and TRBJ2-7, with D possibly matching TRBD2 (5 bases). There are 13 residues in the CDR3. Germline lookup yields CDR1 MNHEY and CDR2 SVGEGT. Trimming took off 6 bases at V and 5 bases at J, with 14 bases between the two ends. In DNA form, the CDR3 reads TGTGCCAGCAGCCCCACCCAGCGGAACGAGCAGTACTTC. Translated, it gives CASSPTQRNEQYF.

This clonotype was observed a few times. The chain carries TRBV12-3 or TRBV12-4 and TRBJ2-1, with D maybe TRBD2 (7 bases). This CDR3 has 16 residues. Between the trimmed V and J ends, which lost 5 bases and 4 bases, there was a span of 18 bases. The CDR3 sequence: CASSPRRGGPYNEQFF. The DNA for the CDR3 is TGTGCCAGCAGTCCCCGGAGGGGGGGCCCGTACAATGAGCAGTTCTTC.

The chain uses TRBV7-9 and TRBJ1-1; TRBD1 matches 7 bases. From germline, CDR1 is SEHNR and CDR2 FQNEAQ (reference sequence). This CDR3 contains 15 residues. Germline trimming cut 3 bases from V and 2 bases from J; bases unmatched to any gene: 6. The CDR3 coding sequence is TGTGCCAGCAGCTTTCCCAGGGGGGTAAACACTGAAGCTTTCTTT. It is translated as CASSFPRGVNTEAFF. The full variable domain, rest sourced from reference TRBV7-9 and TRBJ1-1, is DTGVSQNPRHKITKRGQNVTFRCDPISEHNRLYWYRQTLGQGPEFLTYFQNEAQLEKSRLLSDRFSAERPKGSFSTLEIQRTEQGDSAMYLCASSFPRGVNTEAFFGQGTRLTVV.